This is a list of T cell receptor beta chains from one sample in a study of response to subunit inactivated influenza vaccine. TCRdb redid the calling of the RT-PCR reads with MiXCR, one entry per CDR3 protein. The table records around 320,000 distinct CDR3 sequences, about 20% of them present only once. This specimen consisted of PBMCs from blood, obtained less than 22 months after vaccination. The origin of the receptors is a man between 50 and 75 years old who received an inactivated influenza vaccine. CDR3s include the opening cysteine and the closing phenylalanine or tryptophan. A D gene is named only where the DNA matches it firmly. Some rows mark clone size as missing; the rest say once, few, many or name a class of expanded clone.

CDR3,DNA,length,J,V,D,size
CASSQDVARGSTGELFF,TGTGCCAGCAGCCAAGATGTGGCCAGGGGGAGTACCGGGGAGCTGTTTTTT,17,TRBJ2-2,TRBV4-2,TRBD1,NA
CAISESLGSTEPFF,TGTGCCATCAGTGAGTCTCTGGGAAGCACTGAACCTTTCTTT,14,TRBJ1-1,TRBV10-3,NA,NA
CSVEAGVAGNTIYF,TGCAGCGTTGAGGCGGGTGTCGCCGGAAACACCATATATTTT,14,TRBJ1-3,TRBV29-1,NA,few
CASSYGGRRNTEAFF,TGCGCCAGCAGCTACGGGGGCAGGAGAAACACTGAAGCTTTCTTT,15,TRBJ1-1,TRBV4-1,NA,NA
CASSRIGGTEAFF,TGTGCCAGCAGCCGTATAGGAGGAACTGAAGCTTTCTTT,13,TRBJ1-1,TRBV14,NA,NA
CASSVGSSNQPQHF,TGTGCCAGCAGTGTGGGGTCCAGCAATCAGCCCCAGCATTTT,14,TRBJ1-5,TRBV6-1,NA,NA
CAISELSGGSGVKAFF,TGTGCCATCAGTGAGTTATCGGGTGGTTCCGGGGTGAAGGCTTTCTTT,16,TRBJ1-1,TRBV10-3,NA,NA
CASSGPGTASDEQYF,TGTGCCAGCAGTGGTCCGGGGACAGCCTCCGACGAGCAGTACTTC,15,TRBJ2-7,TRBV5-6,TRBD1,NA
CASSLEAWNEKLFF,TGTGCCAGCAGCTTAGAGGCGTGGAATGAAAAACTGTTTTTT,14,TRBJ1-4,TRBV7-9,NA,NA
CASSHGRDPYGYTF,TGTGCCAGCAGTCACGGACGGGATCCCTATGGCTACACCTTC,14,TRBJ1-2,TRBV6-2/TRBV6-3,NA,NA
CASSQDLGRADTQYF,TGCGCCAGCAGCCAAGATCTTGGGAGAGCAGATACGCAGTATTTT,15,TRBJ2-3,TRBV4-3,NA,few
CASRLGQGTYEQYF,TGTGCCAGCAGATTAGGACAGGGGACCTACGAGCAGTACTTC,14,TRBJ2-7,TRBV6-5,TRBD1,NA
CASGTVGHGYTF,TGTGCCAGCGGGACAGTGGGTCATGGCTACACCTTC,12,TRBJ1-2,TRBV27,TRBD1,NA
CASSQDVRQPQHF,TGTGCCAGCAGCCAAGATGTGAGGCAGCCCCAGCATTTT,13,TRBJ1-5,TRBV4-2,NA,NA
CASSFGQFDGYTF,TGCGCCAGCAGCTTCGGACAGTTTGATGGCTACACCTTC,13,TRBJ1-2,TRBV5-1,NA,few
CASSVYQGAGYGYTF,TGCGCCAGCAGCGTTTACCAGGGGGCCGGCTATGGCTACACCTTC,15,TRBJ1-2,TRBV5-1,TRBD1,NA
CASSFRDADTQYF,TGTGCCAGCAGTTTTAGGGATGCAGATACGCAGTATTTT,13,TRBJ2-3,TRBV12-3/TRBV12-4,NA,NA
CASSLRLAGDRGIGELFF,TGTGCCAGCAGCTTAAGACTAGCGGGAGATAGAGGGATCGGGGAGCTGTTTTTT,18,TRBJ2-2,TRBV7-6,TRBD2,NA
CAISRRRDQPQHF,TGTGCCATCAGTCGTCGACGGGATCAGCCCCAGCATTTT,13,TRBJ1-5,TRBV10-3,NA,few